The 22 T cell receptor beta chains below were found in one sample sequenced in a study of cytomegalovirus exposure and HLA in healthy donors. Only in-frame clones appear in the TCRdb table, and some are missing; sequencing was by immunoSEQ multiplex PCR. The sample lists over 110,000 clones, around nine tenths occurring once. Sample: PBMCs. These receptors came from a man younger than 35 in good health and CMV-seropositive.

The chain joins TRBV7-9 to TRBJ2-5, with 7 bases aligning to TRBD2. Germline CDR1 and CDR2: SEHNR and FQNEAQ (reference sequence). The CDR3 is 16 amino acids. The trim removed 2 bases at V and 5 bases at J, leaving 11 bases unmatched. CDR3 region: CASSLYVAGERETQYF. The CDR3, as DNA: TGTGCCAGCAGCTTATACGTTGCGGGGGAAAGGGAGACCCAGTACTTC.

J is TRBJ2-7 and V is TRBV14; TRBD1 might be the D (6 bases). Germline V gives CDR1 SGHDN, CDR2 FVKESK. V gave up 0 bases and J gave up 3 bases, with 15 bases separating them. There are 16 residues in the CDR3. The CDR3 bases are TGTGCCAGCAGCCAAGATTTTAGGGGGTCTTACTACGAGCAGTACTTC. Translating gives CASSQDFRGSYYEQYF. The variable domain in full, completed from reference TRBV14 and TRBJ2-7, reads EAGVTQFPSHSVIEKGQTVTLRCDPISGHDNLYWYRRVMGKEIKFLLHFVKESKQDESGMPNNRFLAERTGGTYSTLKVQPAELEDSGVYFCASSQDFRGSYYEQYFGPGTRLTVT.

The chain links TRBV11-3 to TRBJ2-7, with a possible D match to TRBD1 (5 bases). Germline CDR1 and CDR2: SGHNT and YENEEA. The V and J ends lost 1 base and 2 bases respectively, with 12 bases between them. This CDR3 has 15 residues. CDR3 DNA: TGTGCCAGCAGCTTAGTGGGGCGACCCCCCTACGAGCAGTACTTC. As protein: CASSLVGRPPYEQYF.

This chain uses TRBV5-1 with TRBJ2-5; 13 bases are shared with TRBD2. The J segment lost 5 bases and the V segment lost 4 bases, leaving 11 bases of the junction unmatched. CDR1 is SGHRS and CDR2 is YFSETQ in the germline V gene. The CDR3 extends over 17 amino acids. CDR3 nucleotides: TGCGCCAGCAGCCTAAGATGGACTAGCGGGAGCGGGGAGACCCAGTACTTC. This encodes CASSLRWTSGSGETQYF.

The J gene is TRBJ2-1, the V gene TRBV7-6; 9 bases align to TRBD2. Germline V gene sequence: CDR1 SGHVS, CDR2 FNYEAQ. This CDR3 is 15 amino acids long. V lost 1 base to trimming and J lost 9 bases; unmatched junction nucleotides: 7. The CDR3 region has the DNA TGTGCCAGCAGCTTAGGGCCAGCGGGGGGACCTGAGCAGTTCTTC. It specifies CASSLGPAGGPEQFF.

V gene TRBV30 combines with J gene TRBJ1-3; 7 nucleotides agree with TRBD1. The V and J ends lost 4 bases and 4 bases, in that order; junction bases with no gene match: 10. From germline, CDR1 is GTSNPN and CDR2 SVGIG (reference sequence). This CDR3 is built from 15 residues. The CDR3 protein is CAWNTGALGGNTIYF. As DNA, the CDR3 is TGTGCCTGGAACACAGGGGCCCTAGGAGGAAACACCATATATTTT.

This clone turned up a few times. This chain uses TRBV10-3 with TRBJ1-5; the D is unclear. The V and J ends lost 2 bases and 6 bases respectively, with 14 bases between them. Germline CDR1 ENHRY, CDR2 SYGVKD. The CDR3 covers 15 residues. CDR3 residues: CAISEATVPPQPQHF. As DNA, the CDR3 is TGTGCCATCAGTGAGGCTACAGTCCCCCCTCAGCCCCAGCATTTT.

The chain is built from TRBV6-5 and TRBJ1-5; tentatively, D is TRBD1 (5 bases). This CDR3 comprises 14 residues. The V end lost 3 bases, the J end lost 6 bases, and 12 bases lay between the germline ends. Germline CDR1 reads MNHEY; CDR2 reads SVGAGI. The CDR3 coding sequence is TGTGCCAGCAGTTATTCAGGGTATGGTCAGCCCCAGCATTTT. Its protein is CASSYSGYGQPQHF.

V usage is TRBV5-1 and J usage is TRBJ1-1; TRBD1 is a possible D gene (5 bases). Germline V gene data show CDR1 as SGHRS and CDR2 as YFSETQ. The V gene lost 4 bases and the J gene lost 0 bases, with 13 bases spanning the gap. The CDR3 length is 15 residues. Here the CDR3 DNA reads TGCGCCAGCAGCACGGCGGGGGGTATGAACACTGAAGCTTTCTTT. This sequence encodes CASSTAGGMNTEAFF.

The chain joins TRBV6-6 to TRBJ1-1, with unresolved D. Trimming removed 3 bases from V and 4 bases from J, with 12 bases in between. Per germline, CDR1 MNHNY and CDR2 SVGAGI (reference sequence). CDR3 length: 14 residues. The CDR3 DNA reads TGTGCCAGCAGTTATACTAATTCGGGCACTGAAGCTTTCTTT. Translation gives CASSYTNSGTEAFF.

The chain recombines TRBV13 with TRBJ1-3, with D tentatively TRBD1 (6 bases). Germline-derived CDR1 and CDR2 are PRHDT and FYEKMQ (reference sequence). The CDR3 consists of 16 residues. Trimming removed 7 bases at V and 0 bases at J, with 16 bases between. The CDR3 sequence is CASTSGALSSGNTIYF. The CDR3 nucleotides are TGTGCCAGCACGTCAGGGGCCCTTAGCTCTGGAAACACCATATATTTT.

J is TRBJ2-2 and V is TRBV5-4; possibly TRBD2 for D (5 bases). CDR1 and CDR2 (germline): SGHNT, YYREEE (reference sequence). CDR3 size: 14 residues. The V end was cut by 2 bases, the J end by 5 bases, with 10 bases between. The CDR3: CASSFTPGTGELFF. The CDR3 DNA is TGTGCCAGCAGCTTCACCCCGGGGACCGGGGAGCTGTTTTTT.

The V call is TRBV5-1, the J call TRBJ1-2, with D perhaps matching TRBD1 (5 bases). The germline gives CDR1 SGHRS, CDR2 YFSETQ. Trimming pared 6 bases from V and 4 bases from J, leaving 16 bases between. The CDR3 is made up of 14 amino acids. The chain's CDR3 is CASTPQAGGYGYTF. As DNA, the CDR3 is TGCGCCAGCACACCCCAGGCGGGGGGCTATGGCTACACCTTC.

Comment on this clone: Other DNA sequences in this sample translate to the same CDR3. The chain combines TRBV11-2 with TRBJ2-7, with 10 bases aligning to TRBD2. Germline V gene lookup returns CDR1 SGHAT and CDR2 FQNNGV. This CDR3 spans 14 amino acids. The V segment lost 4 bases and the J segment 2 bases; nucleotides outside the gene matches: 2. The CDR3 here is CASSSTSGPYEQYF. DNA of the CDR3: TGTGCCAGCAGCTCGACTAGCGGGCCCTACGAGCAGTACTTC.

This clone was recorded once. This rearrangement joins TRBV7-2 to TRBJ2-5; TRBD2 might be the D (5 bases). CDR1 and CDR2 from the germline V gene are SGHTA and FQGNSA. CDR3 size: 15 residues. Trimming took 2 bases from V and 1 from J, leaving 11 bases between them. The CDR3 is CASSLSGSIQETQYF. The CDR3 coding sequence is TGTGCCAGCAGCTTATCGGGGTCAATCCAAGAGACCCAGTACTTC.

The gene calls are TRBV5-6 and TRBJ2-3, with D unresolved. The CDR3 runs to 13 residues. Germline assignment: CDR1 SGHDT and CDR2 YYEEEE. Trimming pared 4 bases from V and 7 bases from J, leaving 13 bases between. As DNA, the CDR3 is TGTGCCAGCAGCCCTAGGAATAGGAATACGCAGTATTTT. Protein: CASSPRNRNTQYF.

V gene TRBV9 combines with J gene TRBJ1-3; D remains unclear. There are 15 residues in the CDR3. V was clipped by 3 bases and J by 0 bases, with 10 bases between them. Looked up from germline, CDR1 is SGDLS and CDR2 is YYNGEE. The CDR3 DNA sequence: TGTGCCAGCAGCGCCGACCAGGTCTCTGGAAACACCATATATTTT. Encoded protein: CASSADQVSGNTIYF.

The rearrangement uses TRBV7-8 and TRBJ2-6, with D possibly being TRBD1 (7 bases). V was shortened by 5 bases and J by 5 bases, with 13 bases between the two germline ends. Germline loops: CDR1 SGHVS, CDR2 FQNEAQ. The length of the CDR3 is 15 residues. The CDR3 reads CASSPQGRRANVLTF. As DNA, the CDR3 is TGTGCCAGCAGCCCACAGGGGAGGAGGGCCAACGTCCTGACTTTC.

This clone has only one observation. The gene calls are TRBV2 and TRBJ2-2; TRBD2 aligns across 8 bases. The CDR3 sequence is 16 residues long. Trimming cost V 5 bases and J 2 bases; bases outside gene matches: 7. Germline V gene lookup returns CDR1 SNHLY and CDR2 FYNNEI. DNA for the CDR3: TGTGCCAGCAGTCTCGAGCGGGGGACAAACACCGGGGAGCTGTTTTTT. Translated: CASSLERGTNTGELFF.

The chain has TRBV29-1 and TRBJ1-2; 9 bases are shared with TRBD1. The germline gives CDR1 SQVTM, CDR2 ANQGSEA. The trim removed 6 bases at V and 4 bases at J, leaving 6 bases unmatched. The CDR3 has 13 residues. The CDR3 DNA reads TGCAGCGTCGCCGGGACAGGGCTCTATGGCTACACCTTC. This translates into CSVAGTGLYGYTF.

CDR3 sequence (DNA): TGCGCCAGCAGCGGGACAGAGAGCTCCTACGAGCAGTACTTC. This encodes CASSGTESSYEQYF. The rearrangement uses TRBV5-1 and TRBJ2-7; 7 bases agree with TRBD1. Trimming at V came to 4 bases and at J to 0 bases, leaving 4 bases not matched to a gene. The CDR3 totals 14 residues. Germline V gives CDR1 SGHRS, CDR2 YFSETQ.

The gene calls are TRBV10-1 and TRBJ2-4; D is unclear. CDR3 length: 11 amino acids. Trimming removed 10 bases at V and 6 bases at J, with 10 bases between. Germline V gives CDR1 WNHNN, CDR2 SYGVQD (reference sequence). As DNA, the CDR3 is TGCGCCAATGAAACAGTAAACATTCAGTACTTC. Translating it yields CANETVNIQYF.